This T cell receptor beta chain came from a study of T cell changes during pregnancy in multiple sclerosis. Produced via immunoSEQ multiplex PCR; TCRdb's table is partial and in-frame only. The table shows tens of thousands of clones, with about nine tenths occurring only once. The germline CDR1 and CDR2 sequences are ENHRY and SYGVKD. Trimming cost V 4 bases and J 1 base, with 7 bases left between them. The CDR3 sequence is 13 residues long. The J gene is TRBJ1-1, the V gene TRBV10-3; D unresolved. This specimen was CD4+ T cells from peripheral blood mononuclear cells, taken before pregnancy. The receptor was derived from a female donor with multiple sclerosis, enrolled in a pregnancy study. CDR3 residues: CAISARKNTEAFF. The CDR3 coding sequence is TGTGCCATCAGTGCCAGGAAGAACACTGAAGCTTTCTTT.